The 6 T cell receptor beta chains listed next were all sequenced from one sample in a study of control samples from healthy donors and cancer patients. Some clones are missing from TCRdb's copy, which holds only in-frame ones; the method was immunoSEQ multiplex PCR. The sample shows about 140,000 clones, more than 85% of them seen only once. Sample: blood. Receptor source: a man younger than 45 in good health.

The V gene is TRBV10-1, the J gene TRBJ2-1, with 11 bases fitting TRBD2. CDR1 WNHNN and CDR2 SYGVQD come from the germline V gene (reference sequence). The CDR3 runs 15 residues. The J segment lost 2 bases and the V segment lost 6 bases, leaving 3 bases of the junction unmatched. CDR3 in DNA: TGCGCCAGCAGCGAGACTAGCGGGGCCTACAATGAGCAGTTCTTC. Translating it yields CASSETSGAYNEQFF.

This chain links TRBV2 with TRBJ1-3; the D gene is possibly TRBD1 (6 bases). The germline gives CDR1 SNHLY, CDR2 FYNNEI. The CDR3 is made up of 16 amino acids. Between the trimmed V and J ends, which lost 5 bases and 1 base, there was a span of 15 bases. CDR3 sequence: CASSSRGQISGNTIYF. The DNA of the CDR3 is TGTGCCAGCAGTTCTCGTGGACAGATATCTGGAAACACCATATATTTT. The full variable domain, completed using reference TRBV2 and TRBJ1-3, is EPEVTQTPSHQVTQMGQEVILRCVPISNHLYFYWYRQILGQKVEFLVSFYNNEISEKSEIFDDQFSVERPDGSNFTLKIRSTKLEDSAMYFCASSSRGQISGNTIYFGEGSWLTVV.

This chain uses TRBV5-5 with TRBJ1-6; the D is unclear. V was shortened by 2 bases and J by 9 bases, with 12 bases between the two germline ends. The CDR3 is made up of 14 amino acids. Germline CDR1 SGHKS, CDR2 YYEKEE (reference sequence). The CDR3 spells CASSLTFGGSPLHF. Here the CDR3 DNA reads TGTGCCAGCAGCTTAACCTTTGGTGGTTCACCCCTCCACTTT.

The gene calls are TRBV6-5 and TRBJ1-2; 7 nucleotides align to TRBD1. The junction had 6 bases not matched to a gene; V was cut back by 5 bases and J by 6 bases. Germline values: CDR1 MNHEY, CDR2 SVGAGI. The CDR3 consists of 13 residues. CDR3 DNA: TGTGCCAGCAGTCGGACAGGCACAGATGGCTACACCTTC. Translation: CASSRTGTDGYTF.

V and J are TRBV28 and TRBJ1-2; TRBD1 matches 8 bases. Germline CDR1 reads MDHEN; CDR2 reads SYDVKM. CDR3 length: 13 amino acids. Germline trimming cut 7 bases from V and 6 bases from J; bases unmatched to any gene: 7. CDR3 nucleotide sequence: TGTGCCAGCAACTCCAGGGGGCGCAATGGCTACACCTTC. This sequence encodes CASNSRGRNGYTF.

The chain carries TRBV27 and TRBJ1-4, with TRBD1 identical over 7 bases. CDR1 is MNHEY, CDR2 SMNVEV, per germline (reference sequence). The J segment lost 8 bases and the V segment lost 8 bases, leaving 11 bases of the junction unmatched. CDR3 length: 14 amino acids. The CDR3 nucleotides read TGTGCCAGCCGTACCGACAGGGCAGGCGAAAAACTGTTTTTT. It yields the protein CASRTDRAGEKLFF.